Shown below are 9 T cell receptor beta chains from a single sample sequenced in a study of blood T cell repertoires in COVID-19. Data came from immunoSEQ multiplex PCR; TCRdb stores just in-frame clones and leaves some out. The table has about 170,000 clones, 92% seen once. Sequencing was carried out using peripheral blood. The receptors shown here come from a man aged 30-40 years with COVID-19, enrolled during active disease.

This clone was counted between two and nine times. This chain links TRBV4-2 with TRBJ2-1; 12 nucleotides agree with TRBD2. The CDR3 covers 16 residues. From germline, CDR1 is LGHNA and CDR2 YNFKEQ. The V and J ends lost 0 bases and 3 bases, in that order; junction bases with no gene match: 0. CDR3 bases: TGTGCCAGCAGCCAAGAGACTAGCGGGAGCTACAATGAGCAGTTCTTC. It codes for CASSQETSGSYNEQFF.

J is TRBJ2-1 and V is TRBV5-1, with a weak D call TRBD2 (5 bases). The germline gives CDR1 SGHRS, CDR2 YFSETQ. The CDR3 has 15 residues. The V end lost 0 bases, the J end lost 5 bases, and 12 bases lay between the germline ends. As DNA, the CDR3 is TGCGCCAGCAGCTTGGTACCGGGGTCTCACAATGAGCAGTTCTTC. This gives the protein CASSLVPGSHNEQFF.

The V gene is TRBV21-1, the J gene TRBJ2-1; TRBD2, the table's D call, lacks a check against the DNA. TRBV21-1 is assigned pseudogene status. CDR3 length: 16 amino acids. The CDR3 DNA reads TGTGCCAGCAGCAGGGCGACGGGGGGTATCGACAATGAGCAGTTCTTC. It encodes CASSRATGGIDNEQFF.

This chain connects TRBV7-9 to TRBJ2-7; 11 bases match TRBD2. V shed 0 bases, J shed 9 bases, and the junction held 10 bases outside the gene matches. Germline V gives CDR1 SEHNR, CDR2 FQNEAQ (reference sequence). This CDR3 region has 16 residues. The CDR3 DNA is TGTGCCAGCAGCTTAGCTTCGGGACTAGCGGAGGTTGGGCAGTACTTC. It encodes CASSLASGLAEVGQYF.

The chain joins TRBV28 to TRBJ2-7, with 11 bases fitting TRBD1. Germline CDR1 and CDR2: MDHEN and SYDVKM. There are 15 residues in the CDR3. V dropped 4 bases and J dropped 3; count of bases not matched to a gene: 5. The CDR3 region has the DNA TGTGCCAGCAGTTCGGGACAGGGGGGGTTCTACGAGCAGTACTTC. Residues: CASSSGQGGFYEQYF.

J is TRBJ1-5 and V is TRBV2, with TRBD1 matching over 11 bases. Germline CDR1 and CDR2: SNHLY and FYNNEI. V shed 5 bases and J 0 bases; nucleotides not matched to a gene: 12. The CDR3 has 19 residues. The CDR3 nucleotides read TGTGCCAGCAGTCCGAAAAGGACAGGGGGCGGTTATAGCAATCAGCCCCAGCATTTT. Encoded protein: CASSPKRTGGGYSNQPQHF.

J is TRBJ1-5 and V is TRBV28; D might be TRBD1 (5 bases). CDR3 length: 12 residues. V shed 8 bases and J shed 7 bases, with 12 bases lying between them. Germline CDR1 reads MDHEN; CDR2 reads SYDVKM. CDR3 amino acids: CASAGKGQPQHF. For the CDR3, the DNA is TGTGCCAGCGCAGGGAAGGGGCAGCCCCAGCATTTT.

This sequence joins TRBV18 and TRBJ1-5, with 8 bases lining up with TRBD1. The J segment lost 1 base and the V segment lost 5 bases, leaving 10 bases of the junction unmatched. The CDR3 covers 17 residues. Looked up from germline, CDR1 is KGHSH and CDR2 is LQKENI. CDR3 in DNA: TGTGCCAGCTCAGCTACCTCAGGGGGCGAGAGCAATCAGCCCCAGCATTTT. Amino acid sequence: CASSATSGGESNQPQHF.

The chain is built from TRBV10-3 and TRBJ1-2; TRBD1 aligns across 8 bases. Germline values: CDR1 ENHRY, CDR2 SYGVKD. This CDR3 is built from 15 residues. J lost 8 bases, V lost 4 bases, and 12 bases had no gene match. In DNA, the CDR3 is TGTGCCATCAGTGGTCCAGGACAGGGTCGGCAGGGCTACACCTTC. Protein: CAISGPGQGRQGYTF.